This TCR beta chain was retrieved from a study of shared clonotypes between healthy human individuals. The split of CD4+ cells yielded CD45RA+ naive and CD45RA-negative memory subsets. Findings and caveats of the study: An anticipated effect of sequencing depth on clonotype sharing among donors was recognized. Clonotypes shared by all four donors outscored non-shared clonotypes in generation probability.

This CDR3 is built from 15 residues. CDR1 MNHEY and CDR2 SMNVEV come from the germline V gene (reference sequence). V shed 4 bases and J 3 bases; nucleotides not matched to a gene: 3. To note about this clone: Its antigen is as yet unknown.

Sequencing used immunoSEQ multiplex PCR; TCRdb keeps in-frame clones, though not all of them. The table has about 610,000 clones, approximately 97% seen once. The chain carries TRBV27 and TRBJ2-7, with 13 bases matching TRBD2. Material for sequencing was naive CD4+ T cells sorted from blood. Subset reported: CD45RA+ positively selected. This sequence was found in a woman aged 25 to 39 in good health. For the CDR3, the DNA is TGTGCCAGCAGTTCATGGACTAGCGGGAGCTACGAGCAGTACTTC. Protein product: CASSSWTSGSYEQYF.